This T cell receptor (beta chain) was identified in a study of beta chain features in type 1 diabetes. Study results and caveats: The study left unresolved whether HLA type influences TCRB rearrangement.

This clone was seen a handful of times. Its target is unknown. Every isolated RNA sample was fully reverse transcribed, so sequencing captured expressed TCRB transcripts. Regulatory, naive and central memory T cell samples averaged approximately 3.4 million reads. Repertoires were generated with immunoSEQ multiplex PCR, while TCRdb's copy carries only in-frame clones and drops some. The sample lists hundreds of thousands of clones, about a sixth occurring once. The germline V gene encodes CDR1 SGHRS and CDR2 YFSETQ. V shed 4 bases and J shed 1 base, with 18 bases lying between them. The CDR3 contains 17 residues.

The sequence was obtained from a man younger than 35 in good health. The sequencing sample was made of naive CD4+ T cells from blood. V usage is TRBV5-1 and J usage is TRBJ2-1, with D possibly matching TRBD2 (5 bases). The CDR3 nucleotides read TGCGCCAGCAGCAGATTCGGCGAGCGGTGGTCCTACAATGAGCAGTTCTTC. It specifies CASSRFGERWSYNEQFF.